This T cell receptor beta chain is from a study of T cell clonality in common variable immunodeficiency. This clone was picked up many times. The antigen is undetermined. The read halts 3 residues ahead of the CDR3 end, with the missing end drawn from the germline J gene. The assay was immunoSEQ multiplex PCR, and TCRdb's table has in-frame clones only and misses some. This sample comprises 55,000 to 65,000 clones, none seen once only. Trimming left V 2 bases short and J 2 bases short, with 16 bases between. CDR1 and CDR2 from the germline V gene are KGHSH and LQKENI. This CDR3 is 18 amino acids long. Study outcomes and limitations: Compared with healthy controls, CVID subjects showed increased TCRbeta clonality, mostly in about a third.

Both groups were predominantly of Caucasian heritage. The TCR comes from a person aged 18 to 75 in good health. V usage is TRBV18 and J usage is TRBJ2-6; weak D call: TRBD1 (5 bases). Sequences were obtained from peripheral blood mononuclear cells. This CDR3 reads CASSPNRPTQAGANVLTF. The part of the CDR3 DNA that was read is TGTGCCAGCTCACCAAACAGGCCCACACAGGCTGGGGCCAACGTC.